This T cell receptor (beta chain) was sequenced during a study of cytomegalovirus exposure and HLA in healthy donors. The study ran its PCR with 60 Vbeta and 13 Jbeta primers. In the authors' methods: The authors later counted 70 million to 80 million unique TCR beta chains, 9 million to 14 million of them shared. Assay used: immunoSEQ multiplex PCR; TCRdb lists only in-frame clones, some missing. V, J and clone size reflect that table, while D and trimming were determined from the DNA. The sample includes over 65,000 clones. Broader study findings: With high specificity and sensitivity, the classifier reportedly diagnosed cytomegalovirus status. Presence/absence analyses took donor sequencing depth as roughly uniform.

Remarks on this clone: Its target is unknown.

The source of this sequence is a man aged 25 to 40 in good health and CMV-seronegative. Sequencing input: PBMCs.

Here the CDR3 DNA reads TGTGCCAGCAGTGAACGGGGCTACGAGCAGTACTTC. It specifies CASSERGYEQYF. The chain combines TRBV2 with TRBJ2-7; weak D call: TRBD2 (5 bases). V was trimmed by 2 bases and J by 3 bases, leaving 5 bases between them. The CDR3 consists of 12 residues. Per germline, CDR1 SNHLY and CDR2 FYNNEI. Supplemented by reference TRBV2 and TRBJ2-7, the full variable domain reads EPEVTQTPSHQVTQMGQEVILRCVPISNHLYFYWYRQILGQKVEFLVSFYNNEISEKSEIFDDQFSVERPDGSNFTLKIRSTKLEDSAMYFCASSERGYEQYFGPGTRLTVT.